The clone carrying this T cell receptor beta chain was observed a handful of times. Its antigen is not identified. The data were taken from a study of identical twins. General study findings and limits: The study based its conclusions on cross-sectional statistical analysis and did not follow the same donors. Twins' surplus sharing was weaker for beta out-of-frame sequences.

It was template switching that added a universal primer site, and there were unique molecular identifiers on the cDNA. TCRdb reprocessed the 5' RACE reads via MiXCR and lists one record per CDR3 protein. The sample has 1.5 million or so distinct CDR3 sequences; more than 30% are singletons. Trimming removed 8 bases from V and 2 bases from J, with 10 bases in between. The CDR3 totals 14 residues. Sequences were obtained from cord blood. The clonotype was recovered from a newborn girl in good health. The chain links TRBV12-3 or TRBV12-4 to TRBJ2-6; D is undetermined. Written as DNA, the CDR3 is TGTGCCAGCCGTGAGGTCCCTGGGGCCAACGTCCTGACTTTC. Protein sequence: CASREVPGANVLTF.